Following are 22 T cell receptor beta chains from one sample sequenced in a study of shared clonotypes between healthy human individuals. Measured with immunoSEQ multiplex PCR; TCRdb has only the in-frame clones, and not every one. Altogether 850,000 to 1,200,000 clones are present, approximately 72% being singletons, with the ten largest covering roughly 1.4%. The sample comprised memory CD4+ T cells sorted from blood. Subset indicated: CD45RA-negative fraction. These receptors originate from a man aged 18 to 30 in good health.

The chain combines TRBV5-1 with TRBJ1-2; D gene unclear. This CDR3 contains 14 residues. V shed 0 bases and J shed 7 bases, with 13 bases lying between them. The germline V gene has CDR1 SGHRS and CDR2 YFSETQ. The CDR3, as DNA: TGCGCCAGCAGCTTGGCCCAAGGATCGGGTGGCTACACCTTC. As protein: CASSLAQGSGGYTF. The whole variable domain, filled in from reference TRBV5-1 and TRBJ1-2, reads KAGVTQTPRYLIKTRGQQVTLSCSPISGHRSVSWYQQTPGQGLQFLFEYFSETQRNKGNFPGRFSGRQFSNSRSEMNVSTLELGDSALYLCASSLAQGSGGYTFGSGTRLTVV.

This sequence joins TRBV5-1 and TRBJ2-1; D may match TRBD1 or TRBD2 (5 bases each). V was pared by 5 bases and J by 2 bases, with 14 bases between. CDR3 length: 15 amino acids. Germline V gene data show CDR1 as SGHRS and CDR2 as YFSETQ. The CDR3 DNA reads TGCGCCAGCAGACTCCGGGACGTACCCTACAATGAGCAGTTCTTC. Protein product: CASRLRDVPYNEQFF.

The chain carries TRBV7-2 and TRBJ2-3; D is perhaps TRBD2 (5 bases). The CDR3 contains 15 residues. V shed 5 bases and J shed 2 bases, with 14 bases lying between them. Germline V CDR1 and CDR2: SGHTA, FQGNSA. CDR3 amino acids: CASSNKVANTDTQYF. CDR3 coding DNA: TGTGCCAGCAGCAACAAGGTAGCGAACACAGATACGCAGTATTTT.

This clone was seen once. V is TRBV5-6 and J is TRBJ2-5; the D gene is possibly TRBD2 (6 bases). V shed 2 bases and J shed 4 bases, with 6 bases lying between them. The CDR3 consists of 12 residues. Germline CDR1 is SGHDT and CDR2 is YYEEEE. The DNA for the CDR3 is TGTGCCAGCAGCTTCGGGGGAGAGACCCAGTACTTC. Amino acid sequence: CASSFGGETQYF.

The chain uses TRBV5-4 and TRBJ1-6; D is uncertain. The CDR3 consists of 17 residues. V was cut by 0 bases and J by 0 bases, with 10 bases left in between. Germline V gene sequence: CDR1 SGHNT, CDR2 YYREEE (reference sequence). The DNA for the CDR3 is TGTGCCAGCAGCTTGGAAGCGGAAAGCTCCTATAATTCACCCCTCCACTTT. This sequence encodes CASSLEAESSYNSPLHF.

This chain joins TRBV7-6 and TRBJ2-1; D gene uncertain. The CDR3 is made up of 14 amino acids. Germline V gene lookup returns CDR1 SGHVS and CDR2 FNYEAQ. Deletions cut 1 base from V and 9 bases from J, with 13 bases between. The CDR3 DNA is TGTGCCAGCAGCTTAGTTTTTAGCTCCCGTGAGCAGTTCTTC. Its protein is CASSLVFSSREQFF.

Only a few counts were recorded for this clone. V and J are TRBV6-1 and TRBJ2-6; D remains unclear. CDR1 MNHNS and CDR2 SASEGT come from the germline V gene. The CDR3 length is 12 residues. The V end lost 10 bases, the J end lost 2 bases, and 6 bases lay between the germline ends. The CDR3 bases are TGTGCCAATTCACCTGGGGCCAACGTCCTGACTTTC. Translation: CANSPGANVLTF.

This rearrangement joins TRBV4-3 to TRBJ2-1; 15 nucleotides line up with TRBD2. V shed 1 base and J 10 bases; nucleotides not matched to a gene: 8. Germline V lookup: CDR1 LGHNA, CDR2 YSLEER. The CDR3 totals 17 residues. The CDR3 spells CASSQGTSGRARLEQFF. CDR3 bases: TGCGCCAGCAGCCAAGGGACTAGCGGGAGGGCCCGGTTGGAGCAGTTCTTC.

The V gene is TRBV10-1, the J gene TRBJ2-3; the D gene is possibly TRBD2 (5 bases). From germline, CDR1 is WNHNN and CDR2 SYGVQD (reference sequence). CDR3 size: 14 residues. V shed 5 bases and J shed 3 bases, with 12 bases lying between them. The CDR3 nucleotides are TGCGCCAGCAGTAATGAGGGTCTAACAGATACGCAGTATTTT. Translated: CASSNEGLTDTQYF.

V gene TRBV30 combines with J gene TRBJ1-2; possible D gene TRBD1, 6 bases. This CDR3 spans 13 amino acids. Germline V lookup: CDR1 GTSNPN, CDR2 SVGIG (reference sequence). Trimming took 3 bases from V and 5 from J, leaving 13 bases between them. The CDR3 DNA reads TGTGCCTGGAGAGGCCTACAGGGTTATGGCTACACCTTC. It codes for CAWRGLQGYGYTF.

Remarks on this clone: Other DNA variants within this sample encode the same CDR3. The V call is TRBV25-1, the J call TRBJ1-5; D gene uncertain. The germline V and J ends were trimmed by 2 bases and 4 bases, with 6 bases remaining between them. CDR1 is MGHDK, CDR2 SYGVNS, per germline. The length of the CDR3 is 13 residues. The DNA of the CDR3 is TGTGCCAGCAGTGAAACGGGTAATCAGCCCCAGCATTTT. The encoded protein is CASSETGNQPQHF.

V gene TRBV7-2 combines with J gene TRBJ1-3; no definite D call. In germline, CDR1 is SGHTA, CDR2 FQGNSA. The length of the CDR3 is 14 residues. Trimming took 1 base from V and 6 from J, leaving 10 bases between them. The chain's CDR3 is CASSLVIFQNTIYF. CDR3 in DNA: TGTGCCAGCAGCTTAGTTATTTTTCAAAACACCATATATTTT.

V usage is TRBV2 and J usage is TRBJ2-7; tentative D call: TRBD2 (5 bases). CDR3 size: 13 residues. The V gene's germline CDR1 is SNHLY and CDR2 FYNNEI. With 5 bases removed from V and 4 bases from J, the gap between germline ends came to 12 bases. This CDR3 reads CASSWARTYEQYF. The CDR3 nucleotides read TGTGCCAGCAGTTGGGCCCGGACTTACGAGCAGTACTTC.

V gene TRBV5-4 combines with J gene TRBJ2-4, with 7 bases lining up with TRBD1. After removal of 3 bases from V and 0 bases from J, the junction contained 6 bases not matched to a gene. Per germline, CDR1 SGHNT and CDR2 YYREEE (reference sequence). The CDR3 is made up of 16 amino acids. The CDR3 here is CASSSGGGLAKNIQYF. For the CDR3, the DNA is TGTGCCAGCAGCTCAGGGGGTGGGCTAGCCAAAAACATTCAGTACTTC.

The chain joins TRBV10-3 to TRBJ2-3; D might be TRBD1 or TRBD2, each matching 5 bases. The germline V gene encodes CDR1 ENHRY and CDR2 SYGVKD. This CDR3 region has 15 residues. The V end was cut by 5 bases, the J end by 5 bases, with 17 bases between. The CDR3 reads CAISLGDGQGDTQYF. In DNA form, the CDR3 reads TGTGCCATCAGTTTAGGGGACGGCCAAGGAGATACGCAGTATTTT.

This clone occurred a few times. The rearrangement joins TRBV28 to TRBJ1-2; D might be TRBD1 (6 bases). V lost 7 bases and J lost 3, with 18 bases in between. CDR1 and CDR2 from the germline V gene are MDHEN and SYDVKM. The CDR3 extends over 15 amino acids. The CDR3 reads CASTSPEGGYYGYTF. DNA for the CDR3: TGTGCCAGCACCTCTCCGGAGGGGGGTTACTATGGCTACACCTTC.

The chain has TRBV30 and TRBJ2-4; 7 bases fit TRBD1. With 3 bases clipped from V and 8 bases from J, the junction kept 7 bases outside the gene matches. Per germline, CDR1 GTSNPN and CDR2 SVGIG (reference sequence). This CDR3 has 13 amino acids. CDR3 sequence: CAWSVQGSDIQYF. The CDR3 coding sequence is TGTGCCTGGAGCGTACAGGGGTCAGACATTCAGTACTTC.

V gene TRBV7-2 combines with J gene TRBJ2-7, with D unclear. Germline lookup yields CDR1 SGHTA and CDR2 FQGNSA. Between the trimmed V and J ends, which lost 4 bases and 5 bases, there was a span of 9 bases. The CDR3 has 12 amino acids. CDR3 in amino acids: CASSSSGHEQYF. CDR3 nucleotide sequence: TGTGCCAGCAGCTCGTCCGGGCACGAGCAGTACTTC.

The V gene is TRBV7-8, the J gene TRBJ2-5, with D hard to call. The CDR3 loop spans 15 amino acids. The germline V gene has CDR1 SGHVS and CDR2 FQNEAQ. The ends were cut back, 1 base at V and 5 bases at J, with 14 bases in the middle. CDR3 residues: CASSLVVSGYETQYF. The CDR3 DNA follows: TGTGCCAGCAGCTTAGTAGTTTCAGGTTACGAGACCCAGTACTTC.

There are many counts of this clone. This chain connects TRBV11-2 to TRBJ2-3; 10 nucleotides line up with TRBD1. Germline V lookup: CDR1 SGHAT, CDR2 FQNNGV. The CDR3 is made up of 16 amino acids. Trimming cost V 6 bases and J 1 base; bases outside gene matches: 7. This CDR3 reads CASRQGDRGGTDTQYF. The CDR3 DNA is TGTGCCAGCAGGCAGGGGGACAGGGGAGGCACAGATACGCAGTATTTT.

The chain employs TRBV11-2 and TRBJ2-3, with unresolved D. The germline gives CDR1 SGHAT, CDR2 FQNNGV. The CDR3 is 14 residues long. The V gene lost 5 bases and the J gene lost 6 bases, with 15 bases spanning the gap. The CDR3 DNA sequence: TGTGCCAGCAGCACCTTAACGACGGTGGATACGCAGTATTTT. It codes for CASSTLTTVDTQYF.

This sequence joins TRBV18 and TRBJ1-1, with D maybe TRBD1 (5 bases). The ends were cut back, 5 bases at V and 11 bases at J, with 18 bases in the middle. The CDR3 contains 13 residues. The germline V gene encodes CDR1 KGHSH and CDR2 LQKENI. The CDR3 loop reads CASSAGARQYAFF. Here the CDR3 DNA reads TGTGCCAGCTCAGCCGGGGCCCGCCAGTATGCTTTCTTT.